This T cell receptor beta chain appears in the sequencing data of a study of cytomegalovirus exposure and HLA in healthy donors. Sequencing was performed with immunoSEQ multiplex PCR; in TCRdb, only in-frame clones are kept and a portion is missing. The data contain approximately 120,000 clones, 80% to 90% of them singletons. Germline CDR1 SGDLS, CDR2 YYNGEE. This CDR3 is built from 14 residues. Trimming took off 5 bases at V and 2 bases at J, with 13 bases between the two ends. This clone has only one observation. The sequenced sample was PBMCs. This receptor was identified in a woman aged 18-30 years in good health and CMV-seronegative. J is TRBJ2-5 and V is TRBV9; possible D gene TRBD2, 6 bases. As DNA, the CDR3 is TGTGCCAGCAGTCCAAGCGGGTGGCAAGAGACCCAGTACTTC. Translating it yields CASSPSGWQETQYF.